This T cell receptor (beta chain) was found in a study of T cell responses to AZD1222 COVID-19 vaccine. Study results and caveats: Among the donors, most were white British and more were female, and clonal diversity was possibly underestimated. A rise in Spike-specific TCR breadth and depth followed two AZD1222 doses.

Turning to this clone: The antigen is unknown.

Germline loops: CDR1 MDHEN, CDR2 SYDVKM. The CDR3 is 15 amino acids. The V and J ends lost 5 bases and 10 bases, in that order; junction bases with no gene match: 11. Assay: immunoSEQ multiplex PCR; the TCRdb copy retains only in-frame clones and omits some. The data hold 90,000 or so clones, with roughly 90% observed a single time. The receptor was derived from an adult in good health. V gene TRBV28 combines with J gene TRBJ1-6, with 7 bases matching TRBD1. This material consisted of peripheral blood, taken on day 0 of AZD1222 vaccination. As DNA, the CDR3 is TGTGCCAGCAGTGCGACAGGGTTGGGGAACTCACCCCTCCACTTT. It is translated as CASSATGLGNSPLHF.